Shown below are 7 T cell receptor beta chains from a single sample sequenced in a study of tumor-infiltrating lymphocytes in localized non-small cell lung cancer. Produced via immunoSEQ multiplex PCR; TCRdb's table is partial and in-frame only. Here the sample spans about 14,000 clones, 65% to 90% being singletons. Sequenced: lung tumor tissue. Every receptor here comes from a human donor with non-small cell lung cancer.

On this clone: One junction end disagrees with the germline gene, perhaps due to a read error. The V and J genes are TRBV7-7 and TRBJ2-1; D is ambiguous. The CDR3 has 14 amino acids. Germline V lookup: CDR1 SSHAT, CDR2 FNYEAQ (reference sequence). As DNA, the CDR3 is TGTGCTAGCAGCTTGCATGCCAAAATCGATGAGCAGTTCTTC. It codes for CASSLHAKIDEQFF.

The rearrangement uses TRBV30 and TRBJ2-2; D call uncertain. V lost 3 bases, J lost 5 bases, and 16 bases lay in between. The germline V gene encodes CDR1 GTSNPN and CDR2 SVGIG (reference sequence). The CDR3 contains 15 residues. The CDR3 DNA follows: TGTGCCTGGAGGGGGTGGGGAAGATTGACCGGGGAGCTGTTTTTT. It yields the protein CAWRGWGRLTGELFF.

The chain couples TRBV7-3 to TRBJ1-1, with TRBD1 matching 9 bases. The length of the CDR3 is 12 residues. Trimming removed 6 bases from V and 10 bases from J; junction bases left unmatched: 6. Per the germline V gene, CDR1 is SGHTA and CDR2 is FQGTGA. In DNA, the CDR3 is TGTGCCAGCAGAGCGGGACAGGGACGAGCTTTCTTT. Protein product: CASRAGQGRAFF.

V and J are TRBV5-4 and TRBJ2-1; 8 positions match TRBD1. CDR3 length: 15 residues. V lost 3 bases and J lost 3; bases outside the gene matches: 5. Germline loops: CDR1 SGHNT, CDR2 YYREEE (reference sequence). CDR3 region: CASSSRQGIYNEQFF. The CDR3 nucleotides read TGTGCCAGCAGCTCCCGACAGGGGATCTACAATGAGCAGTTCTTC.

CDR3 region: CASSSDGAEQPNTEAFF. The DNA of the CDR3 is TGTGCCAGCAGCTCCGATGGGGCTGAACAACCGAACACTGAAGCTTTCTTT. The chain recombines TRBV7-9 with TRBJ1-1; D possibly corresponds to TRBD1 (5 bases). V was clipped by 4 bases and J by 1 base, with 19 bases between them. This CDR3 is built from 17 residues. The germline gives CDR1 SEHNR, CDR2 FQNEAQ (reference sequence). The whole variable domain, remainder taken from reference TRBV7-9 and TRBJ1-1, is DTGVSQNPRHKITKRGQNVTFRCDPISEHNRLYWYRQTLGQGPEFLTYFQNEAQLEKSRLLSDRFSAERPKGSFSTLEIQRTEQGDSAMYLCASSSDGAEQPNTEAFFGQGTRLTVV.

The chain employs TRBV6-5 and TRBJ1-6; no clear D. Trimming cost V 2 bases and J 8 bases, with 16 bases left between them. The germline gives CDR1 MNHEY, CDR2 SVGAGI. This CDR3 has 16 residues. The CDR3, as DNA: TGTGCCAGCAGTTACATTAGATCCGGGATGGATTCACCCCTCCACTTT. This codes for CASSYIRSGMDSPLHF.

V is TRBV7-1 and J is TRBJ1-1, with D unresolved. TRBV7-1 is noted as an ORF with a role that remains uncertain. This CDR3 is 14 amino acids long. V was trimmed by 4 bases and J by 5 bases, leaving 14 bases between them. This CDR3 reads CASSLSAAGTEAFF. DNA of the CDR3: TGTGCCAGCAGCTTATCAGCAGCGGGGACTGAAGCTTTCTTT.